The 11 T cell receptor beta chains below were found in one sample sequenced in a study of blood T cells in healthy people across ages. The second PCR ran about 6 to 11 cycles with a sample-barcoded 5' primer and J-beta primers. Each CDR3 protein gets one entry after TCRdb re-called the 5' RACE reads with MiXCR. The data show 1.5 million to 2 million distinct CDR3 sequences, with roughly 27% seen just once and around 7.7% held by the top ten. The sequencing input was blood. Source of these receptors: a woman aged 25 to 39 in good health.

This rearrangement joins TRBV6-4 to TRBJ1-1; D is unclear. V shed 9 bases and J shed 7 bases, with 12 bases lying between them. This CDR3 comprises 11 residues. The V gene's germline CDR1 is MRHNA and CDR2 SNTAGT. This CDR3 is CARLEGSEAFF. The CDR3 bases are TGTGCCAGACTTGAGGGAAGTGAAGCTTTCTTT.

This clonotype has at least ten counts. The V call is TRBV6-4, the J call TRBJ2-1; D gene uncertain. Germline CDR1 MRHNA, CDR2 SNTAGT. Between the trimmed V and J ends, which lost 2 bases and 6 bases, there was a span of 8 bases. CDR3 length: 13 amino acids. CDR3 sequence: CASSDALFNEQFF. The DNA of the CDR3 is TGTGCCAGCAGTGACGCCCTTTTCAATGAGCAGTTCTTC.

The table lists this clonotype with many counts. The DNA for the CDR3 is TGCAGTGCTATTAAACGGGCCTCTTACAATGAGCAGTTCTTC. Residues: CSAIKRASYNEQFF. The chain combines TRBV20-1 with TRBJ2-1, with unresolved D. V was shortened by 4 bases and J by 4 bases, with 14 bases between the two germline ends. The CDR3 contains 14 residues. CDR1 DFQATT and CDR2 SNEGSKA come from the germline V gene (reference sequence).

This clonotype was seen a few times. CDR3 region: CASSQEMRGGHHYSYNEQFF. The CDR3 DNA sequence: TGTGCCAGCAGCCAAGAAATGCGGGGGGGCCACCACTATTCCTACAATGAGCAGTTCTTC. This sequence joins TRBV14 and TRBJ2-1; 9 bases are a match to TRBD2. CDR1 is SGHDN, CDR2 FVKESK, per germline. The CDR3 extends over 20 amino acids. The V and J ends lost 0 bases and 1 base, in that order; junction bases with no gene match: 13.

This clonotype was detected ten times or more. The gene calls are TRBV20-1 and TRBJ2-5; D perhaps matches TRBD2 (6 bases). V was cut by 3 bases and J by 1 base, with 18 bases left in between. There are 16 residues in the CDR3. Germline values: CDR1 DFQATT, CDR2 SNEGSKA (reference sequence). CDR3 protein: CSASRMGDSGQETQYF. The CDR3 DNA follows: TGCAGTGCTAGCCGCATGGGGGATAGCGGCCAAGAGACCCAGTACTTC.

This clonotype was seen ten or more times. The chain is built from TRBV6-5 and TRBJ2-1; D tentatively reads TRBD1 or TRBD2 (5 bases each). The CDR3 contains 15 residues. Germline CDR1 and CDR2: MNHEY and SVGAGI. V was shortened by 6 bases and J by 6 bases, with 18 bases between the two germline ends. The CDR3 protein is CASSPGTQGGNEQFF. The CDR3 DNA reads TGTGCCAGCAGCCCCGGGACCCAAGGTGGCAATGAGCAGTTCTTC.

The chain joins TRBV29-1 to TRBJ1-4; D gene ambiguous. This CDR3 comprises 16 residues. Germline loops: CDR1 SQVTM, CDR2 ANQGSEA. V was trimmed by 7 bases and J by 3 bases, leaving 21 bases between them. CDR3 sequence reads: CSATYEGYQANEKLFF. CDR3 coding DNA: TGCAGCGCTACCTACGAGGGTTATCAGGCTAATGAAAAACTGTTTTTT.

This sequence joins TRBV12-3 or TRBV12-4 and TRBJ2-3, with D perhaps matching TRBD1 (6 bases). V was trimmed by 3 bases and J by 0 bases, leaving 10 bases between them. The CDR3 is 15 residues long. CDR3 coding DNA: TGTGCCAGCAGTTTCCAGGGGTCTAGCACAGATACGCAGTATTTT. This encodes CASSFQGSSTDTQYF.

Many counts were recorded for this clonotype. The V and J genes are TRBV4-3 and TRBJ2-5; TRBD1 matches at 8 bases. The length of the CDR3 is 16 residues. V shed 0 bases and J 2 bases; nucleotides not matched to a gene: 5. Germline V gene sequence: CDR1 LGHNA, CDR2 YSLEER. The CDR3 reads CASSQDSRTGQETQYF. CDR3 in DNA: TGCGCCAGCAGCCAAGATAGCAGGACAGGGCAAGAGACCCAGTACTTC.

This chain links TRBV19 with TRBJ2-3; D not certain. Deletions cut 1 base from V and 0 bases from J, with 5 bases between. CDR1 is LNHDA and CDR2 is SQIVND in the germline V gene (reference sequence). The CDR3 has 14 residues. CDR3 region: CASSIAASTDTQYF. The CDR3 DNA follows: TGTGCCAGTAGTATAGCGGCTAGCACAGATACGCAGTATTTT. The full variable domain, rest sourced from reference TRBV19 and TRBJ2-3, is DGGITQSPKYLFRKEGQNVTLSCEQNLNHDAMYWYRQDPGQGLRLIYYSQIVNDFQKGDIAEGYSVSREKKESFPLTVTSAQKNPTAFYLCASSIAASTDTQYFGPGTRLTVL.

The CDR3 DNA follows: TGCGCCAGCAGCTTGGTAGGCGGAGGCAAAAACATTCAGTACTTC. It yields the protein CASSLVGGGKNIQYF. J is TRBJ2-4 and V is TRBV5-1; a weak D match, TRBD2 (5 bases). The CDR3 length is 15 residues. V was cut by 0 bases and J by 3 bases, with 10 bases left in between. Germline CDR1 and CDR2: SGHRS and YFSETQ.